This is a list of T cell receptor beta chains from one sample in a study of cytomegalovirus exposure and HLA in healthy donors. Assay: immunoSEQ multiplex PCR; the TCRdb copy retains only in-frame clones and omits some. The sample lists 110,000 to 150,000 clones; nearly 10% were seen once. The specimen sequenced was PBMCs. The receptor source for this set is a man aged 45 to 65 in good health and CMV-seronegative. Each CDR3 is given with its conserved first and last residue. D genes are given only for firm matches. Only part of the rows carry a size: once, few, many, or a class if the clone is expanded.

d_call	clone_size	j_call	v_call	cdr3_nt	cdr3_aa
TRBD2	few	TRBJ2-1	TRBV30	TGTGCCTGGACAGGCGGGGGGGGCTACAATGAGCAGTTCTTC	CAWTGGGGYNEQFF
TRBD1	-	TRBJ2-1	TRBV6-1	TGTGCCAGCAATGAGGGACAGTACAATGAGCAGTTCTTC	CASNEGQYNEQFF
-	few	TRBJ2-5	TRBV5-1	TGCGCCAGCAGCTTGGGGGGGACTACCCAGGGGGCAGAGACCCAGTACTTC	CASSLGGTTQGAETQYF
-	few	TRBJ2-1	TRBV2	TGTGCCAGCAGGAACAGGGATACCTCCTACAATGAGCAGTTCTTC	CASRNRDTSYNEQFF
-	-	TRBJ2-7	TRBV30	TGTGCCTGGAGCGCCGTTGCCCTTTACGAGCAGTACTTC	CAWSAVALYEQYF
TRBD1	-	TRBJ2-3	TRBV30	TGTGCCTGGACCAGACAGGGTTTGAGCACAGATACGCAGTATTTT	CAWTRQGLSTDTQYF
-	few	TRBJ2-7	TRBV28	TGTGCCAGCAGCCCCCCTTCCTACTACGAGCAGTACTTC	CASSPPSYYEQYF
-	-	TRBJ2-4	TRBV29-1	TGCAGCGTTCGACAGGTAGCCAAAAACATTCAGTACTTC	CSVRQVAKNIQYF
TRBD2	-	TRBJ2-1	TRBV9	TGTGCCAGCAGCCTATTGGGGTCTAGCGGGAGGGGGTACAATGAGCAGTTCTTC	CASSLLGSSGRGYNEQFF
TRBD2	-	TRBJ2-3	TRBV19	TGTGCCAGTAGTATGGGTCTAGCGGGAGGATCTAGCACAGATACGCAGTATTTT	CASSMGLAGGSSTDTQYF
-	few	TRBJ1-5	TRBV1	TGCACCAGCAGCCAAGTTGGGGAACAGGTGGCGGATCAGCCCCAGCATTTT	CTSSQVGEQVADQPQHF